A single sample gave rise to the 20 T cell receptor beta chains below, sequenced in a study of identifying expanded T cells in peripheral blood. The table came from immunoSEQ multiplex PCR; TCRdb's copy has only in-frame clones and leaves some out. In the table there are more than 55,000 clones, approximately 87% of which are singletons. What was sequenced was blood. These receptors were obtained from a person aged 18-69 years in good health.

The CDR3 protein is CASSLGGNRGRGETQYF. CDR3 coding DNA: TGTGCCAGCAGTTTAGGGGGCAACCGGGGTCGAGGGGAGACCCAGTACTTC. The chain is built from TRBV28 and TRBJ2-5, with D tentatively TRBD1 (6 bases). The CDR3 is made up of 17 amino acids. Germline CDR1 is MDHEN and CDR2 is SYDVKM. V was pared by 2 bases and J by 5 bases, with 21 bases between.

The chain has TRBV6-1 and TRBJ1-2, with 7 bases that match TRBD1. Germline CDR1 is MNHNS and CDR2 is SASEGT. There are 14 residues in the CDR3. V was pared by 0 bases and J by 4 bases, with 2 bases of the junction left unmatched. CDR3 region: CASSEAGTAYGYTF. CDR3 nucleotide sequence: TGTGCCAGCAGTGAAGCGGGGACAGCCTATGGCTACACCTTC.

V is TRBV10-3 and J is TRBJ1-3, with D unresolved. Germline CDR1 reads ENHRY; CDR2 reads SYGVKD. The CDR3 consists of 15 residues. V was shortened by 0 bases and J by 2 bases, with 8 bases between the two germline ends. CDR3 coding DNA: TGTGCCATCAGTGAGTCCGGGGTTCCTGGAAACACCATATATTTT. This gives the protein CAISESGVPGNTIYF.

V is TRBV28 and J is TRBJ1-5; D is perhaps TRBD1 (6 bases). Germline V CDR1 and CDR2: MDHEN, SYDVKM. V was cut by 6 bases and J by 1 base, with 22 bases left in between. The CDR3 loop spans 18 amino acids. The CDR3 DNA is TGTGCCAGCAGACTCTCTAGGGGGGGCGGGGAGAGCAATCAGCCCCAGCATTTT. It translates to CASRLSRGGGESNQPQHF.

The gene calls are TRBV28 and TRBJ2-5; D not resolved. The germline V gene has CDR1 MDHEN and CDR2 SYDVKM. The CDR3 spans 13 residues. Trimming cost V 5 bases and J 1 base, with 8 bases left between them. The CDR3, as DNA: TGTGCCAGCAGTAGCCGGGTCCAAGAGACCCAGTACTTC. This sequence encodes CASSSRVQETQYF.

In its sample, this clone was seen a few times. The chain combines TRBV7-9 with TRBJ2-1; D is uncertain. The CDR3 is 15 amino acids. The V gene lost 5 bases and the J gene lost 5 bases, with 16 bases spanning the gap. Germline-derived CDR1 and CDR2 are SEHNR and FQNEAQ (reference sequence). CDR3: CASSIRTSVDNEQFF. The CDR3 DNA is TGTGCCAGCAGCATAAGGACGAGTGTGGACAATGAGCAGTTCTTC.

The V and J genes are TRBV5-4 and TRBJ2-5; D remains ambiguous. Germline-derived CDR1 and CDR2 are SGHNT and YYREEE (reference sequence). CDR3 size: 15 residues. V lost 2 bases to trimming and J lost 4 bases, with 15 bases between them. The CDR3 loop reads CASSFNGRDVETQYF. The CDR3 bases are TGTGCCAGCAGCTTCAATGGGCGCGATGTAGAGACCCAGTACTTC.

This clone was recorded once. The chain combines TRBV29-1 with TRBJ1-5; 7 bases agree with TRBD1. The trim removed 4 bases at V and 5 bases at J, leaving 5 bases unmatched. CDR1 and CDR2 (germline): SQVTM, ANQGSEA. The CDR3 extends over 13 amino acids. CDR3 nucleotide sequence: TGCAGCGTTGGACAGGGAATTGATCAGCCCCAGCATTTT. This sequence encodes CSVGQGIDQPQHF.

The chain employs TRBV6-4 and TRBJ2-3, with TRBD2 identical over 8 bases. V trimming: 4 bases; J trimming: 2 bases; junction bases outside the gene matches: 5. Germline assignment: CDR1 MRHNA and CDR2 SNTAGT. The CDR3 sequence is 15 residues long. The CDR3 loop reads CASSAILADTDTQYF. The CDR3 DNA reads as TGTGCCAGCAGTGCCATACTAGCGGACACAGATACGCAGTATTTT.

The V and J genes are TRBV6-4 and TRBJ2-3; weak D call: TRBD2 (6 bases). The germline V gene encodes CDR1 MRHNA and CDR2 SNTAGT. V was cut by 5 bases and J by 1 base, with 13 bases left in between. The CDR3 length is 15 residues. CDR3 in DNA: TGTGCCAGCAGTCCTATAGCGGACGGCACAGATACGCAGTATTTT. Residues: CASSPIADGTDTQYF.

The chain carries TRBV28 and TRBJ1-3; D not certain. Trimming took 11 bases from V and 0 from J, leaving 8 bases between them. The CDR3 sequence is 12 residues long. Germline V lookup: CDR1 MDHEN, CDR2 SYDVKM. The CDR3 DNA reads as TGTGCCGTACAGAGCTCTGGAAACACCATATATTTT. It translates to CAVQSSGNTIYF.

The chain couples TRBV15 to TRBJ2-3; 9 bases fit TRBD1. This CDR3 contains 17 residues. The V and J ends lost 1 base and 2 bases, in that order; junction bases with no gene match: 7. Per germline, CDR1 LNHNV and CDR2 YYDKDF (reference sequence). CDR3 coding DNA: TGTGCCACCAGCAGAGGCCGGGACAGGGATATCACAGATACGCAGTATTTT. Its translation is CATSRGRDRDITDTQYF.

The rearrangement uses TRBV30 and TRBJ1-5; D uncertain. The CDR3 loop spans 12 amino acids. Trimming stripped 0 bases from V and 5 bases from J, with 5 bases between. The germline V gene encodes CDR1 GTSNPN and CDR2 SVGIG (reference sequence). This chain's CDR3 is CAWSVEDQPQHF. The DNA for the CDR3 is TGTGCCTGGAGTGTTGAGGATCAGCCCCAGCATTTT.

DNA for the CDR3: TGTGCCAGCAGCCCTCGAGGGGCGGGGCTGATCTACAATGAGCAGTTCTTC. Amino acids: CASSPRGAGLIYNEQFF. The chain uses TRBV9 and TRBJ2-1, with a weak D call TRBD2 (6 bases). Germline V gene sequence: CDR1 SGDLS, CDR2 YYNGEE. The V gene lost 4 bases and the J gene lost 3 bases, with 20 bases spanning the gap. CDR3 length equals 17 residues.

This clone has just one count. The chain recombines TRBV6-1 with TRBJ1-5; D is perhaps TRBD1 (5 bases). The V end was cut by 2 bases, the J end by 2 bases, with 10 bases between. This CDR3 is built from 15 residues. Per the germline V gene, CDR1 is MNHNS and CDR2 is SASEGT. CDR3 DNA sequence: TGTGCCAGCAGTGAACAGGGTACAGGCAATCAGCCCCAGCATTTT. Translation: CASSEQGTGNQPQHF.

This rearrangement joins TRBV4-1 to TRBJ2-6, with D perhaps matching TRBD2 (5 bases). Trimming cost V 3 bases and J 0 bases, with 9 bases left between them. CDR1 is MGHRA and CDR2 is YSYEKL in the germline V gene. This CDR3 contains 16 residues. In DNA, the CDR3 is TGCGCCAGCAGCCAGACGGGGTTCTCTGGGGCCAACGTCCTGACTTTC. Its protein is CASSQTGFSGANVLTF.

The chain links TRBV29-1 to TRBJ2-7, with TRBD1 matching 7 bases. CDR3 size: 12 residues. Germline V gene sequence: CDR1 SQVTM, CDR2 ANQGSEA. With V trimmed by 3 bases and J by 2 bases, 1 base remained unmatched. CDR3 in amino acids: CSVDGQAYEQYF. The DNA for the CDR3 is TGCAGCGTTGACGGACAGGCCTACGAGCAGTACTTC.

The chain has TRBV18 and TRBJ2-7, with D perhaps TRBD1 or TRBD2 (5 bases each). Germline lookup yields CDR1 KGHSH and CDR2 LQKENI. The ends were cut back, 2 bases at V and 4 bases at J, with 12 bases in the middle. The CDR3 consists of 14 residues. CDR3 residues: CASSPGQGEYEQYF. DNA for the CDR3: TGTGCCAGCTCACCAGGGCAGGGAGAATACGAGCAGTACTTC.

The chain couples TRBV7-7 to TRBJ2-1; D might be TRBD1 (5 bases). Germline V lookup: CDR1 SSHAT, CDR2 FNYEAQ (reference sequence). Trimming pared 5 bases from V and 6 bases from J, leaving 17 bases between. This CDR3 region has 15 residues. The CDR3 DNA reads TGTGCCAGCAGCCTGGGGCCCTCGAGGTCCAATGAGCAGTTCTTC. It codes for CASSLGPSRSNEQFF.

CDR3 DNA: TGTGCCAGCAGCTTAGCGGGGTACTCCTACGAGCAGTACTTC. It encodes CASSLAGYSYEQYF. J is TRBJ2-7 and V is TRBV9; 8 bases map to TRBD2. The CDR3 totals 14 residues. J lost 0 bases, V lost 4 bases, and 3 bases had no gene match. Per the germline V gene, CDR1 is SGDLS and CDR2 is YYNGEE.